What follows are 29 T cell receptor beta chains derived from one specimen sequenced in a study of OX40 agonist ivuxolimab in advanced cancers. The repertoire was sequenced with immunoSEQ multiplex PCR; TCRdb's copy has only in-frame clones and lacks some. The top ten hold roughly 5.1% of the sample, which has 60,000 or so clones, nearly 90% seen once. This sample comprised CD4+ or CD8+ T cells sorted from blood, obtained in a trial of the OX40 agonist ivuxolimab. These receptors were obtained from an adult with an advanced solid tumor such as melanoma, head and neck, liver or kidney cancer.

V is TRBV10-3 and J is TRBJ2-7; TRBD1 aligns across 7 bases. The CDR3 sequence is 15 residues long. Germline V gene lookup returns CDR1 ENHRY and CDR2 SYGVKD. Trimming took 1 base from V and 0 from J; bases not matched to a gene: 3. CDR3 DNA: TGTGCCATCAGTGAGTGGGACAGCCACTCCTACGAGCAGTACTTC. Its translation is CAISEWDSHSYEQYF.

In DNA, the CDR3 is TGTGCCAGCAGTGAAGCGCGGGTTCGAAACATTCAGTACTTC. Protein product: CASSEARVRNIQYF. The chain is built from TRBV6-1 and TRBJ2-4, with D maybe TRBD2 (5 bases). V lost 0 bases and J 6 bases, leaving 9 bases between the germline ends. Germline assignment: CDR1 MNHNS and CDR2 SASEGT. The CDR3 length is 14 residues.

The chain links TRBV19 to TRBJ2-3, with TRBD1 matching 12 bases. The CDR3 has 17 amino acids. With V trimmed by 7 bases and J by 6 bases, 14 bases remained unmatched. Germline assignment: CDR1 LNHDA and CDR2 SQIVND (reference sequence). CDR3 nucleotides: TGTGCCAGTACGAATCAACCGGGACAGGGGGCGTGGGATACGCAGTATTTT. Its protein product is CASTNQPGQGAWDTQYF.

This chain links TRBV29-1 with TRBJ2-3; D unclear. Germline V gives CDR1 SQVTM, CDR2 ANQGSEA. This CDR3 contains 13 residues. V lost 6 bases and J lost 2, with 12 bases in between. As DNA, the CDR3 is TGCAGCGTCCGTTTGACATTCACAGATACGCAGTATTTT. Translated: CSVRLTFTDTQYF.

This clone was seen a single time. The chain has TRBV2 and TRBJ2-5, with D possibly being TRBD1 or TRBD2 (6 bases each). The DNA end lines up better with TRBJ2-7; the J call may be wrong. Germline-derived CDR1 and CDR2 are SNHLY and FYNNEI. The CDR3 contains 16 residues. CDR3 nucleotides: TGTGCCAGCAGTGTTCTCAGGGGCTCTTGGGGGGTCGAGCAGTACTTC. Its protein product is CASSVLRGSWGVEQYF.

The table lists this clone with a count of one. This chain links TRBV30 with TRBJ2-7, with TRBD2 identical over 7 bases. With V trimmed by 5 bases and J by 3 bases, 7 bases remained unmatched. This CDR3 spans 13 amino acids. Germline loops: CDR1 GTSNPN, CDR2 SVGIG (reference sequence). CDR3 in DNA: TGTGCCTGGCGGACTAGGGGAAACTACGAGCAGTACTTC. It translates to CAWRTRGNYEQYF.

This clone was detected only a few times. The rearrangement links TRBV10-3 to TRBJ2-5, with 9 nucleotides matching TRBD2. V lost 3 bases to trimming and J lost 3 bases; unmatched junction nucleotides: 8. Germline assignment: CDR1 ENHRY and CDR2 SYGVKD. This CDR3 has 16 residues. CDR3 nucleotides: TGTGCCATCAGTGACACCCTTGCGGGAGGGGAAGAGACCCAGTACTTC. Translating gives CAISDTLAGGEETQYF.

The chain combines TRBV28 with TRBJ1-6; D remains unclear. Trimming left V 5 bases short and J 16 bases short, with 12 bases between. This CDR3 spans 11 amino acids. Germline values: CDR1 MDHEN, CDR2 SYDVKM. The CDR3 bases are TGTGCCAGCAGTCCAAAATTGTCACTCCACTTT. It yields the protein CASSPKLSLHF.

The chain has TRBV2 and TRBJ2-2, with 9 bases aligning to TRBD1. J was trimmed by 4 bases and V by 4 bases; bases with no gene match: 4. The length of the CDR3 is 15 residues. Germline assignment: CDR1 SNHLY and CDR2 FYNNEI. CDR3 loop: CASSGGTGLTGELFF. The CDR3 DNA reads TGTGCCAGCAGTGGAGGGACAGGGCTCACCGGGGAGCTGTTTTTT.

The chain has TRBV4-2 and TRBJ2-5; TRBD2 agrees at 11 bases. Germline-derived CDR1 and CDR2 are LGHNA and YNFKEQ. The CDR3 is 16 amino acids. J was trimmed by 7 bases and V by 0 bases; bases with no gene match: 7. CDR3 region: CASSQETSGGFGTQYF. CDR3 nucleotides: TGTGCCAGCAGCCAAGAAACTAGCGGGGGTTTCGGGACCCAGTACTTC.

The chain has TRBV4-1 and TRBJ1-2; no clear D. Trimming took 1 base from V and 4 from J, leaving 4 bases between them. The CDR3 covers 12 residues. Germline V CDR1 and CDR2: MGHRA, YSYEKL. CDR3 amino acids: CASSQASYGYTF. As DNA, the CDR3 is TGCGCCAGCAGCCAAGCTAGCTATGGCTACACCTTC.

V and J are TRBV7-6 and TRBJ2-2; D not resolved. Germline assignment: CDR1 SGHVS and CDR2 FNYEAQ. The CDR3 loop spans 14 amino acids. Between the trimmed V and J ends, which lost 6 bases and 0 bases, there was a span of 8 bases. CDR3 nucleotide sequence: TGTGCCAGCAGAGAAAATCCGAACACCGGGGAGCTGTTTTTT. This codes for CASRENPNTGELFF.

The chain joins TRBV28 to TRBJ1-3; D is perhaps TRBD1 (5 bases). Germline assignment: CDR1 MDHEN and CDR2 SYDVKM. There are 14 residues in the CDR3. The V end was cut by 7 bases, the J end by 0 bases, with 10 bases between. CDR3 in DNA: TGTGCCAGCAAAGACAGCGTCTCTGGAAACACCATATATTTT. Protein product: CASKDSVSGNTIYF.

The chain uses TRBV18 and TRBJ1-1; D remains unclear. This CDR3 region has 12 residues. Trimming took off 2 bases at V and 7 bases at J, with 8 bases between the two ends. CDR1 and CDR2 (germline): KGHSH, LQKENI. The CDR3: CASSPERVEAFF. Here the CDR3 DNA reads TGTGCCAGCTCACCAGAGAGGGTTGAAGCTTTCTTT.

The chain uses TRBV5-1 and TRBJ1-5; 7 nucleotides line up with TRBD1. The CDR3 loop spans 15 amino acids. The J segment lost 4 bases and the V segment lost 0 bases, leaving 4 bases of the junction unmatched. CDR1 is SGHRS and CDR2 is YFSETQ in the germline V gene. CDR3 sequence reads: CASSLEGRGNQPQHF. The CDR3 DNA follows: TGCGCCAGCAGCTTGGAGGGCAGGGGGAATCAGCCCCAGCATTTT. Supplemented by reference TRBV5-1 and TRBJ1-5, the full variable domain reads KAGVTQTPRYLIKTRGQQVTLSCSPISGHRSVSWYQQTPGQGLQFLFEYFSETQRNKGNFPGRFSGRQFSNSRSEMNVSTLELGDSALYLCASSLEGRGNQPQHFGDGTRLSIL.

The chain joins TRBV11-3 to TRBJ2-7; no reliable D call. CDR3 length: 13 amino acids. The germline V gene has CDR1 SGHNT and CDR2 YENEEA. The ends were cut back, 3 bases at V and 1 base at J, with 7 bases in the middle. The CDR3 nucleotides are TGTGCCAGCAGCTTTACGGAATCCTACGAGCAGTACTTC. This sequence encodes CASSFTESYEQYF.

This clone was detected a few times. The chain employs TRBV2 and TRBJ2-2; a possible D gene is TRBD1 (6 bases). The CDR3 runs 15 residues. Trimming cost V 5 bases and J 5 bases, with 15 bases left between them. The germline CDR1 and CDR2 sequences are SNHLY and FYNNEI. The CDR3 sequence is CASSRTGLETGELFF. The CDR3 region has the DNA TGTGCCAGCAGTCGCACAGGGTTAGAGACCGGGGAGCTGTTTTTT.

The sample holds one count of this clone. J is TRBJ2-3 and V is TRBV7-8, with D possibly matching TRBD2 (5 bases). The CDR3 loop spans 15 amino acids. Per the germline V gene, CDR1 is SGHVS and CDR2 is FQNEAQ. Trimming shortened V by 1 base and J by 0 bases, and 8 bases separated the two germline ends. CDR3 region: CASSLVASSTDTQYF. The CDR3 region has the DNA TGTGCCAGCAGCTTAGTGGCTAGCAGCACAGATACGCAGTATTTT.

This chain connects TRBV14 to TRBJ1-6; D not resolved. Germline V CDR1 and CDR2: SGHDN, FVKESK. V lost 1 base, J lost 11 bases, and 12 bases lay in between. The CDR3 has 14 residues. For the CDR3, the DNA is TGTGCCAGCAGCCAAGGCCCTGGGCGGCCACCCCTCCACTTT. It is translated as CASSQGPGRPPLHF. Full variable domain (missing parts from reference TRBV14 and TRBJ1-6): EAGVTQFPSHSVIEKGQTVTLRCDPISGHDNLYWYRRVMGKEIKFLLHFVKESKQDESGMPNNRFLAERTGGTYSTLKVQPAELEDSGVYFCASSQGPGRPPLHFGNGTRLTVT.

The chain is built from TRBV4-2 and TRBJ1-5; D gene unclear. The CDR3 contains 13 residues. V dropped 0 bases and J dropped 6 bases, with 6 bases sitting between them. Germline V CDR1 and CDR2: LGHNA, YNFKEQ. CDR3 sequence: CASSQDQVQPQHF. The CDR3 coding sequence is TGTGCCAGCAGCCAAGATCAGGTTCAGCCCCAGCATTTT.

The chain has TRBV11-2 and TRBJ1-5; D is possibly TRBD1 (5 bases). Germline values: CDR1 SGHAT, CDR2 FQNNGV. The CDR3 length is 15 residues. Trimming cost V 5 bases and J 3 bases, with 14 bases left between them. CDR3 amino acids: CASSPGTGINQPQHF. For the CDR3, the DNA is TGTGCCAGCAGCCCAGGGACGGGGATCAATCAGCCCCAGCATTTT.

The J gene is TRBJ1-1, the V gene TRBV5-1, with a possible D match to TRBD1 (5 bases). The germline V gene has CDR1 SGHRS and CDR2 YFSETQ. V was pared by 4 bases and J by 4 bases, with 20 bases between. This CDR3 region has 16 residues. The CDR3, as DNA: TGCGCCAGCAGCCCCAATGTCCCGGGTGGGGGCACTGAAGCTTTCTTT. Its protein product is CASSPNVPGGGTEAFF.

The V call is TRBV6-5, the J call TRBJ2-7; D might be TRBD1 (6 bases). Germline lookup yields CDR1 MNHEY and CDR2 SVGAGI. V lost 6 bases to trimming and J lost 2 bases, with 11 bases between them. CDR3 length: 13 residues. The CDR3 here is CASRDGQTYEQYF. As DNA, the CDR3 is TGTGCCAGCAGGGACGGACAGACCTACGAGCAGTACTTC.

This sequence joins TRBV19 and TRBJ2-1, with a possible D match to TRBD1 (6 bases). The CDR3 is 14 amino acids. Trimming took 7 bases from V and 2 from J, leaving 12 bases between them. The V gene's germline CDR1 is LNHDA and CDR2 SQIVND (reference sequence). This CDR3 reads CASNRAGAYNEQFF. In nucleotides, the CDR3 is TGTGCCAGTAATAGGGCAGGGGCCTACAATGAGCAGTTCTTC.

This chain links TRBV7-9 with TRBJ2-1; maybe TRBD2 (7 bases). CDR1 is SEHNR and CDR2 is FQNEAQ in the germline V gene (reference sequence). The V and J ends lost 1 base and 10 bases respectively, with 20 bases between them. The CDR3 is made up of 16 amino acids. CDR3 in DNA: TGTGCCAGCAGCTTAGGTGGCGGGGGCCCCACTTCCGAGCAGTTCTTC. Translated: CASSLGGGGPTSEQFF.

The CDR3 nucleotides are TGTGCCAGCAGCAGACAGGGGAAGGAGACCCAGTACTTC. This gives the protein CASSRQGKETQYF. The V gene is TRBV21-1, the J gene TRBJ2-5; the DNA was not used to check the table's D call, TRBD1. TRBV21-1 is marked as a pseudogene. CDR3 length equals 13 residues.

V is TRBV11-3 and J is TRBJ2-3; tentative D call: TRBD2 (5 bases). V lost 5 bases and J lost 2, with 11 bases in between. This CDR3 region has 14 residues. CDR1 is SGHNT and CDR2 is YENEEA in the germline V gene. The CDR3 sequence: CASSLGLYTDTQYF. The DNA of the CDR3 is TGTGCCAGCAGCCTAGGACTCTACACAGATACGCAGTATTTT.

A word on this clone: A read error may account for a junction end that differs from germline. The V gene is TRBV5-1, the J gene TRBJ2-7; maybe TRBD2 (6 bases). In germline, CDR1 is SGHRS, CDR2 YFSETQ. The CDR3 loop spans 15 amino acids. The CDR3 sequence: CASSPLALAAYEQYF. CDR3 DNA: TGTGCCAGCAGCCCCCTGGCGTTAGCGGCCTACGAGCAGTACTTC.

The rearrangement joins TRBV7-2 to TRBJ1-6, with 8 bases identical to TRBD1. The junction had 0 bases not matched to a gene; V was cut back by 5 bases and J by 0 bases. The CDR3 loop spans 15 amino acids. Per germline, CDR1 SGHTA and CDR2 FQGNSA. CDR3: CASSGQGSYNSPLHF. The DNA of the CDR3 is TGTGCCAGCAGCGGACAGGGCTCCTATAATTCACCCCTCCACTTT.